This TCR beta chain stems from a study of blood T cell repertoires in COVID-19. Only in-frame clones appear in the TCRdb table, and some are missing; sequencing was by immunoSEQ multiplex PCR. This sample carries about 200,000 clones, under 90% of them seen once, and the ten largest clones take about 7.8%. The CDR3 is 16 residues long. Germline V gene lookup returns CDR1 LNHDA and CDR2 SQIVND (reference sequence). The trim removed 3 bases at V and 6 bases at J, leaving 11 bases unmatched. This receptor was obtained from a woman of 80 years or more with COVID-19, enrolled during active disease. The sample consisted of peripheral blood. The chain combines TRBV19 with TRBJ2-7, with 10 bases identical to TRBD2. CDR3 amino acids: CASSMRASGSIVEQYF. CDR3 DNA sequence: TGTGCCAGTAGTATGCGGGCTAGCGGGAGTATAGTCGAGCAGTACTTC.